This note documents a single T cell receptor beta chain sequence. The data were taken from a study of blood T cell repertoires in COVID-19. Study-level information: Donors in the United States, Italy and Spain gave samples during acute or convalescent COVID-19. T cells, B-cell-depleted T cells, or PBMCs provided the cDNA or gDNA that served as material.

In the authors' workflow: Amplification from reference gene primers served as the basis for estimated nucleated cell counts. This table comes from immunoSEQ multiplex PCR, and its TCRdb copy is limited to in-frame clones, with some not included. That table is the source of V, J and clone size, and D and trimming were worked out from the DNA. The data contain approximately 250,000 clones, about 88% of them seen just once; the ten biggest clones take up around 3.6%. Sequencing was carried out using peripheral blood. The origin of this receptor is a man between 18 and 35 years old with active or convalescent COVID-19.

CDR3 nucleotides: TGTGCTAGTGGTTTGGGAGGGTATTCACCCCTCCACTTT. This sequence encodes CASGLGGYSPLHF. This chain uses TRBV12-5 with TRBJ1-6; no definite D call. Looked up from germline, CDR1 is LGHNT and CDR2 is FRNRAP. This CDR3 contains 13 residues. The ends were cut back, 1 base at V and 8 bases at J, with 6 bases in the middle.